The entry below describes one T cell receptor beta chain. Its antigen remains unknown. Produced via immunoSEQ multiplex PCR; TCRdb's table is partial and in-frame only. The data contain some 71,000 clones, less than 95% of them singletons. The data were taken from a study of cytomegalovirus exposure and HLA in healthy donors. Study-wide results and limits: The classifier, whose performance was assessed in both the original and validation cohorts, reportedly diagnosed cytomegalovirus status with high specificity and sensitivity. A later analysis found first-cohort TCR clusters tended to co-occur in the 130 or so validation repertoires.

Trimming stripped 1 base from V and 4 bases from J, with 11 bases between. Germline V CDR1 and CDR2: LGHNA, YSLEER. CDR3 length: 14 residues. V gene TRBV4-3 combines with J gene TRBJ2-7, with D perhaps matching TRBD2 (7 bases). The sample taken for sequencing was PBMCs. This clonotype originated in a woman aged 18-35 years in good health and CMV-seronegative. The CDR3, as DNA: TGCGCCAGCAGCCAAGCGGGGGGCAGTTACGAGCAGTACTTC. Its translation: CASSQAGGSYEQYF.